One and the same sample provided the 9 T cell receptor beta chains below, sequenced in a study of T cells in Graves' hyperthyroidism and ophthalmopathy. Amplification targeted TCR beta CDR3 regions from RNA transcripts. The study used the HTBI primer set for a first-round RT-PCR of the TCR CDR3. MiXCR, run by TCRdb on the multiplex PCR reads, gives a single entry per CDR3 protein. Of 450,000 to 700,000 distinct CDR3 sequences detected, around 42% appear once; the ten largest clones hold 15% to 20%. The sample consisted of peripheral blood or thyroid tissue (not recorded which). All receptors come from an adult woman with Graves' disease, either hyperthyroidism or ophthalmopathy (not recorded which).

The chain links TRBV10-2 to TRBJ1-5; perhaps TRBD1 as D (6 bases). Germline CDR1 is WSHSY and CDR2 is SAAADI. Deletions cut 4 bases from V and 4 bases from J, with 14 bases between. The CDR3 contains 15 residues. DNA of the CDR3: TGCGCCAGCAGTGGCCCCGGGGACAAAAATCAGCCCCAGCATTTT. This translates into CASSGPGDKNQPQHF.

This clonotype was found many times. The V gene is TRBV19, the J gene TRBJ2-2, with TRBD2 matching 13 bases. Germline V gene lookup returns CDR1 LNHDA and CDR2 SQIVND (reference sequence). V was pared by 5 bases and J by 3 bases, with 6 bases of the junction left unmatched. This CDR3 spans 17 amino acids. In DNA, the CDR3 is TGTGCCAGTAGTCCGGGACTAGCGGGAATTCACACCGGGGAGCTGTTTTTT. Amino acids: CASSPGLAGIHTGELFF.

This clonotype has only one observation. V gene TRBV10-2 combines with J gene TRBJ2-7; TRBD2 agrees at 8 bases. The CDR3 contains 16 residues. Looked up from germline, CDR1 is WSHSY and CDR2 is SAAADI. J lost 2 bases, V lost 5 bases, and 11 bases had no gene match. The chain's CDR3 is CASSLRGGGITYEQYF. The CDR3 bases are TGCGCCAGCAGTCTACGGGGGGGGGGAATCACCTACGAGCAGTACTTC.

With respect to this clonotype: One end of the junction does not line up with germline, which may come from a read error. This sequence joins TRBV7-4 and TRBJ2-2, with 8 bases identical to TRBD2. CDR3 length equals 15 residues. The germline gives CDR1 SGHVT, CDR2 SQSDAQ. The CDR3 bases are TGCGCCAGCAGCCAAGGGCTAGCGGGCACCGGGGAGCTGTTTTTT. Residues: CASSQGLAGTGELFF. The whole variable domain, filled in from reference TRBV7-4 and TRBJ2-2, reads GAGVSQSPRYKVAKRGRDVALRCDSISGHVTLYWYRQTLGQGSEVLTYSQSDAQRDKSGRPSGRFSAERPERSVSTLKIQRTEQGDSAVYLCASSQGLAGTGELFFGEGSRLTVL.

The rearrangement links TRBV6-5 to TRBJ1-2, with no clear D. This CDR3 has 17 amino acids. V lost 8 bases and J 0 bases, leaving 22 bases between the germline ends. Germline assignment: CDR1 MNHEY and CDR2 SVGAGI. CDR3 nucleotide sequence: TGTGCCAGCGAAGAAGGGCGTGGAATTCGGGCTAACTATGGCTACACCTTC. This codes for CASEEGRGIRANYGYTF.

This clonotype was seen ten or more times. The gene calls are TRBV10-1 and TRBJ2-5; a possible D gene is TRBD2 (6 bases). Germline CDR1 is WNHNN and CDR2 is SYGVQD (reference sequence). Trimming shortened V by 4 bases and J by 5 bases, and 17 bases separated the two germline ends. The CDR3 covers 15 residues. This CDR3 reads CASSVGREKEETQYF. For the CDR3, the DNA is TGCGCCAGCAGTGTGGGACGGGAGAAAGAGGAGACCCAGTACTTC.

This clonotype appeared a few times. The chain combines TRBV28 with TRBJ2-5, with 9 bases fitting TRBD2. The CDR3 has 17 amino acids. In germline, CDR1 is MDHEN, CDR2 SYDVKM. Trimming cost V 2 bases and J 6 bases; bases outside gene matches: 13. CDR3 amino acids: CASSLMLAGFKLKTQYF. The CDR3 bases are TGTGCCAGCAGTTTAATGCTAGCGGGATTCAAGCTGAAGACCCAGTACTTC.

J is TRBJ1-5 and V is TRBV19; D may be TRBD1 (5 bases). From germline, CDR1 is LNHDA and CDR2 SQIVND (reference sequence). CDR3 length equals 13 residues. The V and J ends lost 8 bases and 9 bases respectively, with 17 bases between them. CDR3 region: CASRTGRALPQHF. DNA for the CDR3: TGTGCCAGTCGGACGGGGCGCGCTCTGCCCCAGCATTTT.

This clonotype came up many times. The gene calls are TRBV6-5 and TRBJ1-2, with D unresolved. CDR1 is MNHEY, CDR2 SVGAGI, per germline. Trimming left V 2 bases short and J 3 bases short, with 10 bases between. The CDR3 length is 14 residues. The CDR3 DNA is TGTGCCAGCAGTTACGCGGCAGGAGACTATGGCTACACCTTC. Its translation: CASSYAAGDYGYTF.